The T cell receptor (beta chain) under discussion was sequenced for a study of T cell responses to AZD1222 COVID-19 vaccine. Overall study findings and caveats: Repertoires were collected only later (after the peak T cell response had occurred).

Assay: immunoSEQ multiplex PCR; the TCRdb copy retains only in-frame clones and omits some. The data show just over 90,000 clones, around 89% seen once. The CDR3 length is 14 residues. Germline lookup yields CDR1 MNHEY and CDR2 SMNVEV (reference sequence). The germline V and J ends were trimmed by 10 bases and 2 bases, with 18 bases remaining between them. In regard to this clone: What it binds is unknown.

The sequence was collected from an adult who received the AZD1222 COVID-19 vaccine. The source material was peripheral blood, sampled 28 days after the second AZD1222 dose. The chain carries TRBV27 and TRBJ2-7; tentative D call: TRBD1 (5 bases). In DNA form, the CDR3 reads TGTGCCATCGTCACCCCTCAGACAGCCTACGAGCAGTACTTC. This gives the protein CAIVTPQTAYEQYF.